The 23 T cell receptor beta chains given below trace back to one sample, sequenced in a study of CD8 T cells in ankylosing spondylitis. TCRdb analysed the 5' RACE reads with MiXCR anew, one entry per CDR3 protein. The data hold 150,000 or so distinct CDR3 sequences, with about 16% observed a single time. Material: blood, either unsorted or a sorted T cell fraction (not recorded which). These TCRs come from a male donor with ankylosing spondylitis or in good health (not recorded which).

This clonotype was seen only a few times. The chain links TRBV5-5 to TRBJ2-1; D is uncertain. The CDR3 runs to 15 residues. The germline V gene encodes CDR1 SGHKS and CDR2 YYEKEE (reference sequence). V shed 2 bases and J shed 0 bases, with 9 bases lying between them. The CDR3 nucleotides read TGTGCCAGCAGCTTTTGGGAAACCTCCTACAATGAGCAGTTCTTC. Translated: CASSFWETSYNEQFF.

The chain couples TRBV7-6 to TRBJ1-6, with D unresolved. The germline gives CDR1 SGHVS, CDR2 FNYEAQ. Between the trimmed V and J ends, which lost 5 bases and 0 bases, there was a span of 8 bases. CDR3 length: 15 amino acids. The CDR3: CASSPKSSYNSPLHF. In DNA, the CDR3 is TGTGCCAGCAGCCCCAAGAGCTCCTATAATTCACCCCTCCACTTT.

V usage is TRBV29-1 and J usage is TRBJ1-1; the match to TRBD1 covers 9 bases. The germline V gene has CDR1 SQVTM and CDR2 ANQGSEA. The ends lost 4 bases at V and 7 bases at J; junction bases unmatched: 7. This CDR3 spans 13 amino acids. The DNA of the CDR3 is TGCAGCGTTGGCCGAAGGGGACAGGGTGAAGCTTTCTTT. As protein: CSVGRRGQGEAFF.

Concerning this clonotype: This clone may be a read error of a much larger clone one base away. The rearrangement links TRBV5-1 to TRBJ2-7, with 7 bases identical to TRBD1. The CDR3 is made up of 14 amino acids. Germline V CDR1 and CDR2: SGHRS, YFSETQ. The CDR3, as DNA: TGCGCCAGCAACTTGGTGGGACAGTCCTACGAGCAGTACTTC. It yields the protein CASNLVGQSYEQYF.

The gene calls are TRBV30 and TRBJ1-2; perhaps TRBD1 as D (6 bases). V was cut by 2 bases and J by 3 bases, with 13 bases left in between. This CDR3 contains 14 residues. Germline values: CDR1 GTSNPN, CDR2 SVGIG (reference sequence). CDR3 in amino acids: CAWSPRTDHYGYTF. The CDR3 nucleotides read TGTGCCTGGAGTCCCCGGACAGACCACTATGGCTACACCTTC.

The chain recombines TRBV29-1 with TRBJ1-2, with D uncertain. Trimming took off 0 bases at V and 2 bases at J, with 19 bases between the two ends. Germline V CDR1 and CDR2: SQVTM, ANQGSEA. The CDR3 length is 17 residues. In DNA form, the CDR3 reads TGCAGCGTTGAAGAGGGGTCGATATTTGGACGGAACTATGGCTACACCTTC. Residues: CSVEEGSIFGRNYGYTF.

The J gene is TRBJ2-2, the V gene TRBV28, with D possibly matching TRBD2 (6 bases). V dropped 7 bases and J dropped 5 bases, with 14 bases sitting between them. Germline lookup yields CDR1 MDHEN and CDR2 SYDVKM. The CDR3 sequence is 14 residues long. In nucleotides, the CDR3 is TGTGCCAGCATCGGAGGGGCGAGGACCGGGGAGCTGTTTTTT. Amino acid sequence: CASIGGARTGELFF. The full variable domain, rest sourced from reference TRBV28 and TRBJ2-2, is DVKVTQSSRYLVKRTGEKVFLECVQDMDHENMFWYRQDPGLGLRLIYFSYDVKMKEKGDIPEGYSVSREKKERFSLILESASTNQTSMYLCASIGGARTGELFFGEGSRLTVL.

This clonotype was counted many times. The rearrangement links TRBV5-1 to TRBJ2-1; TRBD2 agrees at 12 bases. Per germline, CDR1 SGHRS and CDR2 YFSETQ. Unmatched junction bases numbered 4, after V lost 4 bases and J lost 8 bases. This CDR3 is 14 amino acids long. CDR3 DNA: TGCGCCAGCAGCGAAGGGACTAGCGGGTATGAGCAGTTCTTC. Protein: CASSEGTSGYEQFF.

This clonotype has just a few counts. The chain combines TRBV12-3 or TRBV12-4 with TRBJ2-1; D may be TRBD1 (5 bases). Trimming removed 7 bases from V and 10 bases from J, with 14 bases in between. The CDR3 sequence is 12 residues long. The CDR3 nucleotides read TGTGCCAGCACTAAAAGGGGCCACGAGCAGTTCTTC. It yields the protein CASTKRGHEQFF.

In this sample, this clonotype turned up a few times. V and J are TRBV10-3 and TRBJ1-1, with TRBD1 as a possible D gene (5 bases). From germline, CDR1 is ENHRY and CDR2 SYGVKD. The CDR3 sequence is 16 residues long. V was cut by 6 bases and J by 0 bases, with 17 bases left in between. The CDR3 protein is CAISPGMGRVNTEAFF. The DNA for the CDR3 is TGTGCCATCAGCCCTGGGATGGGCAGGGTGAACACTGAAGCTTTCTTT.

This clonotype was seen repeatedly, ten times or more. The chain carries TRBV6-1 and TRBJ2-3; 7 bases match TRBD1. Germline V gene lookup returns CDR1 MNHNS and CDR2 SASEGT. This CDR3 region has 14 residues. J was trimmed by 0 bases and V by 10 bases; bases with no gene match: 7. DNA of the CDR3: TGTGCCACCTTGGACAGGACCAGCACAGATACGCAGTATTTT. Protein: CATLDRTSTDTQYF.

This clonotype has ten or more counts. CDR3: CASSQLEGTGDTGELFF. CDR3 bases: TGCGCCAGCAGCCAACTAGAAGGGACAGGAGACACCGGGGAGCTGTTTTTT. J is TRBJ2-2 and V is TRBV4-1, with 8 bases identical to TRBD1. Germline V lookup: CDR1 MGHRA, CDR2 YSYEKL. With V trimmed by 2 bases and J by 3 bases, 8 bases remained unmatched. This CDR3 contains 17 residues.

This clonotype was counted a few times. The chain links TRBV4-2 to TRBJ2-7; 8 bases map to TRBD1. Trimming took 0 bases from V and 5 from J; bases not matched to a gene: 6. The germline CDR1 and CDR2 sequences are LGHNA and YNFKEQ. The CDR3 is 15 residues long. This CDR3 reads CASSQDYRGDHEQYF. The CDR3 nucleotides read TGTGCCAGCAGCCAAGATTACAGGGGGGATCACGAGCAGTACTTC.

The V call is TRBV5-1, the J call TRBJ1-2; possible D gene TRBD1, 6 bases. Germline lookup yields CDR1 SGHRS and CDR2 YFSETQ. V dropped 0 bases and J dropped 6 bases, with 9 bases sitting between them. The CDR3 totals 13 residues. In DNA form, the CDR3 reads TGCGCCAGCAGCTTGGACAGGGAGGATGGCTACACCTTC. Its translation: CASSLDREDGYTF.

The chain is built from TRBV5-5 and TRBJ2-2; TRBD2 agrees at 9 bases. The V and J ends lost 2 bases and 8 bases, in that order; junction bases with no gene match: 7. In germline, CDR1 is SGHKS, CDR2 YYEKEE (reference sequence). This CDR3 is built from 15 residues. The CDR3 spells CASSFQREVTGELFF. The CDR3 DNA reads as TGTGCCAGCAGCTTTCAGCGGGAGGTAACAGGGGAGCTGTTTTTT.

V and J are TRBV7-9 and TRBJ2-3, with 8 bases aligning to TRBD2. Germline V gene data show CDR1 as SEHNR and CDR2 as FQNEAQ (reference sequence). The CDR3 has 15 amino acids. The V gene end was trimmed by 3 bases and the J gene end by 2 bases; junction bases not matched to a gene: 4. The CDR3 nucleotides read TGTGCCAGCAGCTTTCACGGGAGGGCCACAGATACGCAGTATTTT. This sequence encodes CASSFHGRATDTQYF.

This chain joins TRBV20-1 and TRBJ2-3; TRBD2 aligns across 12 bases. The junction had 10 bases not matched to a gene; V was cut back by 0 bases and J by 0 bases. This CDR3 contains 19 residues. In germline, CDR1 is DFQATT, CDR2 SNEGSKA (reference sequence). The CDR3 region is CSARDLPTSGRISTDTQYF. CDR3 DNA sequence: TGCAGTGCTAGAGATCTTCCGACTAGCGGGAGAATTAGCACAGATACGCAGTATTTT.

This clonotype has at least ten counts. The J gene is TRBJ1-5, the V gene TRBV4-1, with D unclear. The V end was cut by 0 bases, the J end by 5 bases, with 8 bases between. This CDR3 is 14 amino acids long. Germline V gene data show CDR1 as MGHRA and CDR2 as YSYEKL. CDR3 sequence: CASSQDGLDQPQHF. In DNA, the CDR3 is TGCGCCAGCAGCCAAGATGGACTCGATCAGCCCCAGCATTTT.

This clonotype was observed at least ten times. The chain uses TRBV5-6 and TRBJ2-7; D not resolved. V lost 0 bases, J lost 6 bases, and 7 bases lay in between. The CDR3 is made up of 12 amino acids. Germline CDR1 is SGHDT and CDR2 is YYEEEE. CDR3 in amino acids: CASSLVRSEQYF. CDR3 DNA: TGTGCCAGCAGCTTGGTTCGGAGCGAGCAGTACTTC.

CDR3 residues: CASSKARASNQPQHF. For the CDR3, the DNA is TGTGCCAGCAGCAAGGCCAGGGCAAGCAATCAGCCCCAGCATTTT. The gene calls are TRBV21-1 and TRBJ1-5; TRBD1, the table's D call, lacks a check against the DNA. TRBV21-1 corresponds to a pseudogene. This CDR3 is built from 15 residues.

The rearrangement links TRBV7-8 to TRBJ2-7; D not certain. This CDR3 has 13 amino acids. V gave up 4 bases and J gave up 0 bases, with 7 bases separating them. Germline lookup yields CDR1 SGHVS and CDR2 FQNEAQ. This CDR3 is CASSSGYSYEQYF. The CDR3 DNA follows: TGTGCCAGCAGCTCAGGTTACTCCTACGAGCAGTACTTC.

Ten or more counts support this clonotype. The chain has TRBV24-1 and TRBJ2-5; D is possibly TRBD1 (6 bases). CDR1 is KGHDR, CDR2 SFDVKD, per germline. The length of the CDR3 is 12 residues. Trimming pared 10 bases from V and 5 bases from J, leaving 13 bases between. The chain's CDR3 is CATYRVGETQYF. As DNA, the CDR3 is TGTGCCACTTACAGGGTCGGGGAGACCCAGTACTTC.

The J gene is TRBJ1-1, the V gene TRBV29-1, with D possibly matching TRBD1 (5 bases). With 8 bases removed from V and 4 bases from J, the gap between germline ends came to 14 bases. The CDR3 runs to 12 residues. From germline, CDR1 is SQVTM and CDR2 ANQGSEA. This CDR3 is CSSRQGGTEAFF. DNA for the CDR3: TGCAGCTCACGGCAGGGAGGCACTGAAGCTTTCTTT.